The subject of this entry is one T cell receptor (beta chain). Its target is unknown. One end of the junction does not line up with germline, which may come from a read error. Memory CD4+ cells were defined as CD4+CD45RO+CD25-. Points from the study as a whole: Tumor memory CD4+ T cell TCR gene usage clustered with blood and lymph node memory CD4+ cells and lymph node naive CD4+ cells. Tumor-infiltrating Treg TCR alpha and beta sequences overlapped most with tumor naive CD4+ T cells, then blood naive.

Constant-region reverse primers amplified full-length variable regions, followed by semi-nested Nested Universal Primer A PCR. TCRdb used MiXCR to reprocess the 5' RACE reads, holding one entry per CDR3 protein. The sample comprises 62,000 or so distinct CDR3 sequences, around a fifth of which are singletons, and 2.5% to 3% rests with the top ten. The CDR3 consists of 14 residues. Germline V gene lookup returns CDR1 MGHDK and CDR2 SYGVNS. The chain employs TRBV25-1 and TRBJ1-2; D gene ambiguous. Sequencing was carried out using memory CD4+ T cells sorted from a lymph node. Indicated subset: memory CD4+ T cells, CD4+CD45RO+CD25-. The clonotype was recovered from a female donor with breast cancer. The CDR3 protein is CASSESGRNYGHTF. The DNA of the CDR3 is TGTGCCAGCAGTGAATCGGGCAGAAACTATGGCCACACCTTC.